These T cell receptor beta chains were read from a single sample in a study of vaccination and CD4 T cells after COVID-19. These receptors have no known antigen. TCRdb ran MiXCR on the PCR reads and lists one entry per CDR3 protein. The table includes some 20,000 distinct CDR3 sequences, less than 65% detected once. The sample comprised CD4+ T cells from blood, cultured in vitro. Source of these receptors: a human donor who had recovered from COVID-19. CDR3s include the opening cysteine and the closing phenylalanine or tryptophan. Fields, in order: J gene, V gene, CDR3 protein.

J: TRBJ1-1
V: TRBV10-1
CDR3: CASSEYREGTEAFF

J: TRBJ2-3
V: TRBV7-3
CDR3: CASRPTGFSTDTQYF

J: TRBJ1-2
V: TRBV30
CDR3: CAWSPRTGAGYTF

J: TRBJ2-1
V: TRBV19
CDR3: CASSPTSGIPNEQFF

J: TRBJ2-1
V: TRBV10-1
CDR3: CASSISGAYNEQFF

J: TRBJ1-5
V: TRBV28
CDR3: CASSLFSPPQPQHF

J: TRBJ2-1
V: TRBV11-3
CDR3: CASSLTRGGVYNEQFF

J: TRBJ2-2
V: TRBV11-1
CDR3: CASSLGTSGGLAGELFF

J: TRBJ1-2
V: TRBV7-9
CDR3: CASSLGRDSGYTF

J: TRBJ2-7
V: TRBV7-2
CDR3: CASSGGVGSYEQYF

J: TRBJ1-5
V: TRBV6-1
CDR3: CASSEQNSENQPQHF

J: TRBJ2-3
V: TRBV20-1
CDR3: CSATADRVSTDTQYF

J: TRBJ2-5
V: TRBV24-1
CDR3: CATSEQGGVWETQYF

J: TRBJ1-6
V: TRBV28
CDR3: CASSLQAGFNSPLHF

J: TRBJ1-2
V: TRBV27
CDR3: CASSYTGAVYTF

J: TRBJ1-6
V: TRBV2
CDR3: CASSKKTGARSPLHF

J: TRBJ2-7
V: TRBV28
CDR3: CASSLHSRGYYEQYF

J: TRBJ1-1
V: TRBV20-1
CDR3: CSARAGTENTEAFF

J: TRBJ1-6
V: TRBV20-1
CDR3: CSATSTYNSPLHF

J: TRBJ2-2
V: TRBV6-5
CDR3: CASSYTGSISAGELFF

J: TRBJ2-3
V: TRBV7-3
CDR3: CASSFQVTDTQYF

J: TRBJ1-1
V: TRBV19
CDR3: CASNPGWRNTEAFF

J: TRBJ2-7
V: TRBV28
CDR3: CASSLVEDQDEQYF

J: TRBJ2-7
V: TRBV28
CDR3: CASSRTSGGSIVYEQYF

J: TRBJ2-2
V: TRBV6-1
CDR3: CATSWGSGELFF

J: TRBJ2-1
V: TRBV27
CDR3: CASSFVTSGSYEQFF

J: TRBJ1-1
V: TRBV19
CDR3: CASRHRQGATEAFF

J: TRBJ2-5
V: TRBV6-1
CDR3: CASSEGTSRETQYF

J: TRBJ2-3
V: TRBV6-1
CDR3: CASRAGTQYF

J: TRBJ2-1
V: TRBV11-3
CDR3: CASSLEGHEQFF

J: TRBJ1-2
V: TRBV27
CDR3: CASSQGVGGYTF

J: TRBJ1-1
V: TRBV19
CDR3: CASTPMMQSVTEAFF

J: TRBJ2-5
V: TRBV11-2
CDR3: CASSLVAGGTQETQYF

J: TRBJ1-2
V: TRBV20-1
CDR3: CSARGDGHVYGYTF

J: TRBJ2-3
V: TRBV6-1
CDR3: CASSLPGSDTQYF

J: TRBJ2-5
V: TRBV7-6
CDR3: CASSSLAGQETQYF

J: TRBJ2-3
V: TRBV29-1
CDR3: CSVDVDIITDTQYF

J: TRBJ2-5
V: TRBV6-2/TRBV6-3
CDR3: CASRGIGQGMETQYF

J: TRBJ1-2
V: TRBV6-2/TRBV6-3
CDR3: CASSLQDRGRLPYGYTF

J: TRBJ2-2
V: TRBV27
CDR3: CASSLEGTGTGELFF

J: TRBJ2-2
V: TRBV7-7
CDR3: CASSFGGELFF

J: TRBJ2-7
V: TRBV5-1
CDR3: CASSSGLAGILSYEQYF

J: TRBJ2-5
V: TRBV20-1
CDR3: CSASSSTGVQETQYF

J: TRBJ1-1
V: TRBV27
CDR3: CASSFQGATEAFF

J: TRBJ1-5
V: TRBV2
CDR3: CASSTGVNQPQHF

J: TRBJ2-5
V: TRBV10-3
CDR3: CAISPPGQGLETQYF

J: TRBJ1-3
V: TRBV7-3
CDR3: CASSFLDGNTIYF

J: TRBJ2-7
V: TRBV6-1
CDR3: CASSELATRRNHEQYF

J: TRBJ2-5
V: TRBV12-3/TRBV12-4
CDR3: CASSLGGGGETQYF

J: TRBJ2-5
V: TRBV7-9
CDR3: CASSQETSGSKTQYF

J: TRBJ2-3
V: TRBV5-1
CDR3: CASSLGGRTDTQYF

J: TRBJ1-2
V: TRBV2
CDR3: CASSRQGLYGYTF

J: TRBJ1-2
V: TRBV20-1
CDR3: CSASLEAYTF

J: TRBJ1-4
V: TRBV7-7
CDR3: CASSPGVWGTNEKLFF

J: TRBJ1-2
V: TRBV27
CDR3: CASSFVRGRGYTF